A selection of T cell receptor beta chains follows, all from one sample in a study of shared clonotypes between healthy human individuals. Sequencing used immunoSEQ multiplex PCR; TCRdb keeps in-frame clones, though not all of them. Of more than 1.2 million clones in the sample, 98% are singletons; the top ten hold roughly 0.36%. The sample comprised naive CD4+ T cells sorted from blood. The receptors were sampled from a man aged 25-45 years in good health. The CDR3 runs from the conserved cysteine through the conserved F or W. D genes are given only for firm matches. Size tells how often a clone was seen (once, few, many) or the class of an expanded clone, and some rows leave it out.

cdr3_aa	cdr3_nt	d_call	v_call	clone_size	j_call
CASSLRGGSEQYF	TGTGCCAGCAGCTTAAGGGGGGGCTCGGAGCAGTACTTC	NA	TRBV11-3	NA	TRBJ2-7
CASRPAGTGGNEQYF	TGTGCCAGCAGACCGGCCGGGACAGGGGGTAACGAGCAGTACTTC	TRBD1	TRBV28	NA	TRBJ2-7
CASSRTGASTDTQYF	TGTGCCAGCAGCCGGACAGGGGCCAGCACAGATACGCAGTATTTT	TRBD1	TRBV7-9	NA	TRBJ2-3
CATSRDVQGEQPQHF	TGTGCCACCAGCAGAGATGTACAGGGGGAACAGCCCCAGCATTTT	TRBD1	TRBV15	once	TRBJ1-5
CASSLVTVPFSYEQYF	TGTGCCAGCAGCCTAGTTACCGTGCCCTTTTCCTACGAGCAGTACTTC	NA	TRBV11-2	NA	TRBJ2-7
CASSVGGTSGLNEQFF	TGTGCCAGCAGCGTAGGCGGGACTAGCGGCCTAAATGAGCAGTTCTTC	TRBD2	TRBV9	once	TRBJ2-1
CASNSPTGDEQYF	TGTGCCAGCAACTCCCCTACAGGGGACGAGCAGTACTTC	TRBD1	TRBV27	NA	TRBJ2-7
CASSQDSGGAWGTEAFF	TGCGCCAGCAGCCAAGATTCCGGGGGGGCATGGGGCACTGAAGCTTTCTTT	NA	TRBV4-3	NA	TRBJ1-1
CASSLVRNEQFF	TGTGCCAGCAGTTTGGTCCGAAATGAGCAGTTCTTC	NA	TRBV28	NA	TRBJ2-1
CASSAQGFSGNTIYF	TGTGCCAGCAGCGCCCAGGGTTTCTCTGGAAACACCATATATTTT	NA	TRBV9	once	TRBJ1-3
CASSRGVGDYNEQFF	TGTGCCAGTAGTCGAGGGGTGGGGGACTACAATGAGCAGTTCTTC	NA	TRBV19	few	TRBJ2-1
CASSLTGGRVTQPQHF	TGTGCCAGCAGTTTGACAGGGGGCCGCGTTACTCAGCCCCAGCATTTT	TRBD1	TRBV28	NA	TRBJ1-5
CASSQTGNSNQPQHF	TGCGCCAGCAGCCAGACAGGGAATAGCAATCAGCCCCAGCATTTT	TRBD1	TRBV5-1	once	TRBJ1-5
CASCNRMNTEAFF	TGTGCCAGCTGCAATCGAATGAACACTGAAGCTTTCTTT	NA	TRBV6-1	NA	TRBJ1-1
CASSSQGWANEKLFF	TGTGCCAGCAGTTCACAGGGGTGGGCTAATGAAAAACTGTTTTTT	TRBD1	TRBV27	NA	TRBJ1-4
CATSPTGPGANVLTF	TGTGCCACCAGTCCGACCGGACCTGGGGCCAACGTCCTGACTTTC	NA	TRBV15	NA	TRBJ2-6
CAIPGTEGSGELFF	TGTGCCATACCCGGGACAGAGGGGTCCGGGGAGCTGTTTTTT	TRBD1	TRBV10-3	NA	TRBJ2-2
CASGYGTGNTGELFF	TGTGCTAGTGGTTACGGGACAGGGAACACCGGGGAGCTGTTTTTT	TRBD1	TRBV12-5	NA	TRBJ2-2
CAWNRAPSASGIYEQYF	TGTGCCTGGAACCGGGCCCCCAGCGCTAGCGGGATTTACGAGCAGTACTTC	TRBD2	TRBV30	NA	TRBJ2-7
CASSRNNEQFF	TGTGCCAGCAGCAGAAACAATGAGCAGTTCTTC	NA	TRBV25-1	once	TRBJ2-1
CASSDYGSTRDTQYF	TGTGCCAGCAGCGATTACGGGAGCACCAGAGATACGCAGTATTTT	NA	TRBV9	once	TRBJ2-3
CASSPSRSTDTQYF	TGTGCCAGCAGCCCTAGCCGGAGCACAGATACGCAGTATTTT	NA	TRBV7-3	NA	TRBJ2-3
CASSVRLSNQPQHF	TGTGCCAGCAGCGTTAGGCTTAGCAATCAGCCCCAGCATTTT	NA	TRBV7-2	NA	TRBJ1-5
CASSYLDSHNGYTF	TGCGCCAGCAGCTACCTGGACAGTCATAATGGCTACACCTTC	NA	TRBV5-1	NA	TRBJ1-2
CASSPPRRGQQSSYNEQFF	TGTGCCAGCAGTCCACCCCGAAGGGGACAGCAAAGCTCCTACAATGAGCAGTTCTTC	TRBD1	TRBV27	NA	TRBJ2-1
CASSLEGYEQYF	TGTGCCAGCAGTTTAGAGGGGTACGAGCAGTACTTC	NA	TRBV28	once	TRBJ2-7
CASSYAGTGEGYGYTF	TGCGCCAGCAGCTATGCCGGGACAGGTGAAGGCTATGGCTACACCTTC	TRBD1	TRBV5-1	once	TRBJ1-2
CASSLPPGGNQPQHF	TGTGCCAGCAGTTTACCCCCGGGGGGCAATCAGCCCCAGCATTTT	NA	TRBV28	NA	TRBJ1-5
CASSFQGGGTDTQYF	TGTGCCAGCAGTTTCCAGGGGGGGGGCACAGATACGCAGTATTTT	NA	TRBV28	NA	TRBJ2-3